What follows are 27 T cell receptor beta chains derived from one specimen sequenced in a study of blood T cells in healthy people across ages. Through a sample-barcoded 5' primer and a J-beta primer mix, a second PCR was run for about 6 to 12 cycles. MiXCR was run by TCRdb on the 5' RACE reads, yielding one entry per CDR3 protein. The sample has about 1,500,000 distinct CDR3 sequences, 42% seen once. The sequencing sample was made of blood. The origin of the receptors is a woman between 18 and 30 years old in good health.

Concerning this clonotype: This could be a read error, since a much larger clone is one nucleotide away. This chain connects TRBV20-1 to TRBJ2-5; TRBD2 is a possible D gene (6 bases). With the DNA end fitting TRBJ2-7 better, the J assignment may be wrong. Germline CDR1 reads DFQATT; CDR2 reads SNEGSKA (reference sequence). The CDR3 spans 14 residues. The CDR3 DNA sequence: TGCGGTGCACACCCCGCGGGAAGGACGAACGAGCAGTACTTC. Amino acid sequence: CGAHPAGRTNEQYF.

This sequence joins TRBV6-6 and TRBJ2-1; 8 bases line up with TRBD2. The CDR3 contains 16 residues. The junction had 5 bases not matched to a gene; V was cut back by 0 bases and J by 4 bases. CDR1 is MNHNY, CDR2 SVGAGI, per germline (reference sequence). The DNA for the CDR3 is TGTGCCAGCAGTTACTCCCTCGGGAGGGAGTACAATGAGCAGTTCTTC. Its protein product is CASSYSLGREYNEQFF.

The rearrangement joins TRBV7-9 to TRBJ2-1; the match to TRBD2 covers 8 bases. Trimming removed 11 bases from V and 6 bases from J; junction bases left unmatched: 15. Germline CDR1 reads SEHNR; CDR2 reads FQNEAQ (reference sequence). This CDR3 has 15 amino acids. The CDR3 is CAGRRGSGGPNEQFF. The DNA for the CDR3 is TGTGCCGGCCGGAGGGGGTCGGGAGGGCCCAATGAGCAGTTCTTC.

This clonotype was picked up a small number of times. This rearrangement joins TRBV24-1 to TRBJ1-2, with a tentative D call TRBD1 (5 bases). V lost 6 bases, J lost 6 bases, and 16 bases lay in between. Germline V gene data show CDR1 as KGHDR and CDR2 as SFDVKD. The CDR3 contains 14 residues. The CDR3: CATSKGQGAHGYTF. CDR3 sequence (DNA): TGTGCCACCAGTAAGGGGCAGGGAGCCCATGGCTACACCTTC.

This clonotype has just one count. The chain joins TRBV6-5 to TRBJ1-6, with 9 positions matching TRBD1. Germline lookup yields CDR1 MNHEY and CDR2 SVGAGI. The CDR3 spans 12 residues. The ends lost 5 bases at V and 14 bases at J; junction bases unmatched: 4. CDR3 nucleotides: TGTGCCAGCAGTCGGGACAGGGATGCCCTCCACTTT. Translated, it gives CASSRDRDALHF.

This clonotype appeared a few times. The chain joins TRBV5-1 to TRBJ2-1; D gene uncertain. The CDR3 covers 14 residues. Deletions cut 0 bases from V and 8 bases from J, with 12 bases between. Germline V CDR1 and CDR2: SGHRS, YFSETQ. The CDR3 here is CASSLVGLGDEQFF. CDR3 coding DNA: TGCGCCAGCAGCTTGGTGGGCCTCGGCGATGAGCAGTTCTTC.

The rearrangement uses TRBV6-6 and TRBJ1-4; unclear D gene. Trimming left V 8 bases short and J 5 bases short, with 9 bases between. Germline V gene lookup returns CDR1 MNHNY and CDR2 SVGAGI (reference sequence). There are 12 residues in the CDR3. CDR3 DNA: TGTGCCAGCTTGAGAGGGAATGAAAAACTGTTTTTT. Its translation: CASLRGNEKLFF.

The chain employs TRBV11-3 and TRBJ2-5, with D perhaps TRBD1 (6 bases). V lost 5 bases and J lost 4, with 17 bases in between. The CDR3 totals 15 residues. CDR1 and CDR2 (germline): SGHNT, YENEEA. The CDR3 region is CASSLSGRGGETQYF. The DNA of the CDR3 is TGTGCCAGCAGCCTCTCCGGCAGGGGTGGAGAGACCCAGTACTTC.

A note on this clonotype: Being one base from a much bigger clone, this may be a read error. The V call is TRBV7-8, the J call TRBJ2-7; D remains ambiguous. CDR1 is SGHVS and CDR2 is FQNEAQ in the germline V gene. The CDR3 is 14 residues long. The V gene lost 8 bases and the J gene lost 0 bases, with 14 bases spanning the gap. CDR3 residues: CASGRVGNSYEQYF. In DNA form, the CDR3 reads TGTGCCAGCGGCCGTGTTGGGAACTCCTACGAGCAGTACTTC.

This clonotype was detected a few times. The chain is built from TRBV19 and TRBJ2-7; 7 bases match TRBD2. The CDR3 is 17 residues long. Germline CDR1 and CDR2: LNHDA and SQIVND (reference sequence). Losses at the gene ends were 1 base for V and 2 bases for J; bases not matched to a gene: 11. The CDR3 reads CASSIGLAMDYAYEQYF. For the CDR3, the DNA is TGTGCCAGTAGTATAGGACTAGCAATGGATTACGCCTACGAGCAGTACTTC.

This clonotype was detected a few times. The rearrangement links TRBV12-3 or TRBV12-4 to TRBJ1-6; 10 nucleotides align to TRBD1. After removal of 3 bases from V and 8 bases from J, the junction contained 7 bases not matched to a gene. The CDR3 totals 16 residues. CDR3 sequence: CASSFGGTGEYSPLHF. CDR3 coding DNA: TGTGCCAGCAGTTTCGGCGGGACAGGGGAATATTCACCCCTCCACTTT.

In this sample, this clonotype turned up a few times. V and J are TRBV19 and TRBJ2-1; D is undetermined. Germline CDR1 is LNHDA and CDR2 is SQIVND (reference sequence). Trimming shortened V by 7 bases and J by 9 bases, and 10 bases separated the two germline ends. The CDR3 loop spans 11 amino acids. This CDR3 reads CASTGSSEQFF. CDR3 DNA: TGTGCCAGTACTGGCTCTTCTGAGCAGTTCTTC.

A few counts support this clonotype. The DNA of the CDR3 is TGTGCCAGCAGCCGGACTAGCGTGGTCACAGATACGCAGTATTTT. Translating gives CASSRTSVVTDTQYF. The chain uses TRBV3-1 and TRBJ2-3, with TRBD2 identical over 9 bases. The CDR3 is 15 residues long. The trim removed 4 bases at V and 2 bases at J, leaving 4 bases unmatched. Germline CDR1 is LGHDT and CDR2 is YNNKEL (reference sequence).

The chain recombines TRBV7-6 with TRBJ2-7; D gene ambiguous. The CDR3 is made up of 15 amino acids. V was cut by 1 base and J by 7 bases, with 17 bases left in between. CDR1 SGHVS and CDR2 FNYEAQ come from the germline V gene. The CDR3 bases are TGTGCCAGCAGCTTAGGGGTGGGAACCTACAATGAGCAGTACTTC. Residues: CASSLGVGTYNEQYF.

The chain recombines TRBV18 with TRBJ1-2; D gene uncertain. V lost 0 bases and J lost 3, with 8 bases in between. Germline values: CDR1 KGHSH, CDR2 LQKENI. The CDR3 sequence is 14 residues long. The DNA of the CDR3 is TGTGCCAGCTCACCACCTGCTCGATACTATGGCTACACCTTC. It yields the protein CASSPPARYYGYTF.

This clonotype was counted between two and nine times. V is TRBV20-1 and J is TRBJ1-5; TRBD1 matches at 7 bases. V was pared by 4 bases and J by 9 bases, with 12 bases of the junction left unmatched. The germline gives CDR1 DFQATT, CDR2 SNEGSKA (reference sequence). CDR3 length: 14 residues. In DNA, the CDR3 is TGCAGTGCTACCGGGACAGATGTTGGGGGGCCCCAGCATTTT. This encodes CSATGTDVGGPQHF.

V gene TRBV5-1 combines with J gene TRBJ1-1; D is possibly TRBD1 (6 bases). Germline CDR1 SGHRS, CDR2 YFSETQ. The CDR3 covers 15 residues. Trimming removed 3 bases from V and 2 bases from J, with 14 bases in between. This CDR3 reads CASSSGQQLNTEAFF. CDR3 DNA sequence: TGCGCCAGCAGCTCCGGACAGCAACTAAACACTGAAGCTTTCTTT.

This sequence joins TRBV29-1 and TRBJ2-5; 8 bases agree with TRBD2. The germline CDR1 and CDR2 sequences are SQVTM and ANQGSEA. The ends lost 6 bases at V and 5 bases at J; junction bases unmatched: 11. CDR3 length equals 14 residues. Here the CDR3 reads CSVDPGLETETQYF. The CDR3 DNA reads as TGCAGCGTGGACCCGGGACTAGAGACCGAGACCCAGTACTTC. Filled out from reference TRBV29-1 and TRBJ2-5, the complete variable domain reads SAVISQKPSRDICQRGTSLTIQCQVDSQVTMMFWYRQQPGQSLTLIATANQGSEATYESGFVIDKFPISRPNLTFSTLTVSNMSPEDSSIYLCSVDPGLETETQYFGPGTRLLVL.

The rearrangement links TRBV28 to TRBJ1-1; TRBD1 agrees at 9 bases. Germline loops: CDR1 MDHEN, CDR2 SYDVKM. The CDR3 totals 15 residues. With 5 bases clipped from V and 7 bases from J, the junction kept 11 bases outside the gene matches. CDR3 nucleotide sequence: TGTGCCAGCAGTCCTTCACAGGGGGCTGGGGTTGAAGCTTTCTTT. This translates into CASSPSQGAGVEAFF.

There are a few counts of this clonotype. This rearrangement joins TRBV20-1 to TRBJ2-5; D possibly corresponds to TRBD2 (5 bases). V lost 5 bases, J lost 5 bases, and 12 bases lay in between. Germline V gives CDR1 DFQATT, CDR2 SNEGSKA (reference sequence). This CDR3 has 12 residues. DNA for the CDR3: TGCAGTGCTCGGACTGCCTTGGAGACCCAGTACTTC. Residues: CSARTALETQYF.

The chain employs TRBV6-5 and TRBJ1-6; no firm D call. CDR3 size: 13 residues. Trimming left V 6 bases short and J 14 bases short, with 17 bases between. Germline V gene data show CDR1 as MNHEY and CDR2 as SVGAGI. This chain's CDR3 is CASRGSVDPALHF. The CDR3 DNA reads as TGTGCCAGCAGGGGTTCTGTCGACCCGGCCCTCCACTTT.

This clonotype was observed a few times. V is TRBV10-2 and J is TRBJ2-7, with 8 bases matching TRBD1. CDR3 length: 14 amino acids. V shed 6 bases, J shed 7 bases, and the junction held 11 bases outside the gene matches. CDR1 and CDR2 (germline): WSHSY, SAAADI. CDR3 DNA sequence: TGCGCCAGCAGGAGGACAGGGCGCTCGGGAGAGCAGTACTTC. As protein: CASRRTGRSGEQYF.

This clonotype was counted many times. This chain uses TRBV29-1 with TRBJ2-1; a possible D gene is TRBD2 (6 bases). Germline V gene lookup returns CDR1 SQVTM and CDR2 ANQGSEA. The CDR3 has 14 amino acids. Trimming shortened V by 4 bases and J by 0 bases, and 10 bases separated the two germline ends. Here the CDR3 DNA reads TGCAGCGTTGTTAGGGAGGTCTCCTACAATGAGCAGTTCTTC. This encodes CSVVREVSYNEQFF.

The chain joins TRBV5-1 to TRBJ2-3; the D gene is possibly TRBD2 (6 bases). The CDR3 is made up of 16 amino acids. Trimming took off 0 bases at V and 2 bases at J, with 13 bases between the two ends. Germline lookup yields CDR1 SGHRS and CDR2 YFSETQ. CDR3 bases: TGCGCCAGCAGCTTGGCCTTTAGCGGAAACACAGATACGCAGTATTTT. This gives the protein CASSLAFSGNTDTQYF.

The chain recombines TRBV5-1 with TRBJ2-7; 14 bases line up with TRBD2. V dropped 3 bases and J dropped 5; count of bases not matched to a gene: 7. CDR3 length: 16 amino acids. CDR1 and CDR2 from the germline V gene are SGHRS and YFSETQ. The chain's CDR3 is CASSSGLGLAGDEQYF. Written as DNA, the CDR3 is TGCGCCAGCAGCTCGGGTCTGGGACTAGCGGGAGACGAGCAGTACTTC.

The CDR3 loop is CASSQDPPSTYEQYF. In DNA form, the CDR3 reads TGCGCCAGCAGCCAAGACCCGCCCTCCACCTACGAGCAGTACTTC. The chain joins TRBV4-1 to TRBJ2-7; D ambiguous. Trimming pared 0 bases from V and 2 bases from J, leaving 11 bases between. Germline V gives CDR1 MGHRA, CDR2 YSYEKL. This CDR3 is built from 15 residues.

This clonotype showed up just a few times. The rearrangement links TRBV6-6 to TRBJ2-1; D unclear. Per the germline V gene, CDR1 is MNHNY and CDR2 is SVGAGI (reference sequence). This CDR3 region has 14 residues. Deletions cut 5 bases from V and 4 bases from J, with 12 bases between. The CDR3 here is CASSDTIGYNEQFF. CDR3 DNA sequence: TGTGCCAGCAGTGACACGATCGGGTACAATGAGCAGTTCTTC.